This is a list of T cell receptor beta chains from one sample in a study of T cell responses to AZD1222 COVID-19 vaccine. The method was immunoSEQ multiplex PCR; TCRdb's version includes in-frame clones alone and lacks a portion of them. The sample consists of about 150,000 clones, around 89% of them appearing once. This specimen was peripheral blood, taken on day 0 of AZD1222 vaccination. These receptors were collected from an adult in good health. The CDR3 runs from the conserved cysteine through the conserved F or W. The D gene is left open where the match is weak. Only part of the rows carry a size: once, few, many, or a class if the clone is expanded.

d_call	v_call	j_call	clone_size	cdr3_nt	cdr3_aa
TRBD1	TRBV11-1	TRBJ2-5	NA	TGTGCCAGCAGCTTTGGACAGGGGGCGCGAGGAGAGACCCAGTACTTC	CASSFGQGARGETQYF
NA	TRBV12-3/TRBV12-4	TRBJ1-2	NA	TGTGCCAGCAGATTGAGGGGAGGCTACACCTTC	CASRLRGGYTF
NA	TRBV27	TRBJ1-5	NA	TGTGCCAGCAGTTACACGGCCCTAAGCAATCAGCCCCAGCATTTT	CASSYTALSNQPQHF
NA	TRBV2	TRBJ1-3	NA	TGTGCCAGCAGTGAAGGGGTCTCTGGAAACACCATATATTTT	CASSEGVSGNTIYF
NA	TRBV13	TRBJ2-7	NA	TGTGCCAGCAGAGAGAGCACGCACGGCGAGCAGTACTTC	CASRESTHGEQYF
TRBD1	TRBV19	TRBJ2-3	NA	TGTGCCAGTAGCACCCTAGGACAGGGGGCGTCAAATACGCAGTATTTT	CASSTLGQGASNTQYF
NA	TRBV19	TRBJ1-5	NA	TGTGCCAGTAGTAGTAGGAGTAGCGAGCCCCAGCATTTT	CASSSRSSEPQHF
NA	TRBV4-3	TRBJ1-1	NA	TGCGCCAGCAGCCACGGAACTGAAGCTTTCTTT	CASSHGTEAFF
NA	TRBV24-1	TRBJ1-1	NA	TGTGCCACCAGTGCGCGTATGAACACTGAAGCTTTCTTT	CATSARMNTEAFF
NA	TRBV28	TRBJ2-5	once	TGTGCCAGCAGTAACCCCGACCCAAGACGGGAGACCCAGTACTTC	CASSNPDPRRETQYF
TRBD1	TRBV29-1	TRBJ2-7	many	TGCAGCGCAGAGGGCGACAGGGGGTCTCGGGAGCAGTACTTC	CSAEGDRGSREQYF
TRBD1	TRBV6-5	TRBJ1-2	NA	TGTGCCAGCAGTTCGACCGACAGGGTCTTCTCCTATGGCTACACCTTC	CASSSTDRVFSYGYTF
TRBD1	TRBV27	TRBJ1-2	NA	TGTGCCACCGGGGACAGGAGGTATGGCTACACCTTC	CATGDRRYGYTF
TRBD2	TRBV11-1	TRBJ2-1	NA	TGTGCCAGCAGCTTAGAAGCGGGAGGATGGGGTGAGCAGTTCTTC	CASSLEAGGWGEQFF
TRBD2	TRBV19	TRBJ2-7	NA	TGTGCCAGTAGTTCCCGGACTAGCGGGAGAGGCGAGCAGTACTTC	CASSSRTSGRGEQYF
TRBD1	TRBV27	TRBJ2-7	NA	TGTGCCAGCAGTCCGGGACAGGGGGCGGGCGAGCAGTACTTC	CASSPGQGAGEQYF
TRBD2	TRBV4-3	TRBJ2-1	NA	TGCGCCAGCAGCCAAGAAGGGGAGGGTACGACAAATGAGCAGTTCTTC	CASSQEGEGTTNEQFF
NA	TRBV19	TRBJ2-7	NA	TGTGCCAGTAGTATAGGTCCCGGGGGCTCCTACGAGCAGTACTTC	CASSIGPGGSYEQYF
NA	TRBV6-2/TRBV6-3	TRBJ2-7	NA	TGTGCCAGCAGTACTTCCCTGACAGTAATCTACGAGCAGTACTTC	CASSTSLTVIYEQYF
NA	TRBV28	TRBJ1-2	NA	TGTGCCAGCGCACCCTTAAGAGGCTACACCTTC	CASAPLRGYTF
NA	TRBV5-6	TRBJ1-5	NA	TGTGCCAGCAGCTTGGGGAACCCAGGTTATCAGCCCCAGCATTTT	CASSLGNPGYQPQHF
TRBD1	TRBV9	TRBJ1-2	once	TGTGCCAGCAGCGACACAGGGGCAAGTGGCTACACCTTC	CASSDTGASGYTF
NA	TRBV30	TRBJ1-5	NA	TGTGCCTGGAGTTCCCCGCAGCCAGGTCGGGGAGCCCAGCATTTT	CAWSSPQPGRGAQHF
NA	TRBV19	TRBJ2-7	NA	TGTGCCAGTAGTATGGTTGGCGGATCCTACGAGCAGTACTTC	CASSMVGGSYEQYF
NA	TRBV27	TRBJ1-1	NA	TGTGCCAGCATAGGGGTAAACACTGAAGCTTTCTTT	CASIGVNTEAFF
TRBD2	TRBV7-2	TRBJ2-7	NA	TGTGCCAGCAGCGGGGGGACTAGCGGGAGCTCCTACGAGCAGTACTTC	CASSGGTSGSSYEQYF
NA	TRBV10-2	TRBJ2-7	NA	TGCGCCAGCAGTCCGGACAGAGCCTACGAGCAGTACTTC	CASSPDRAYEQYF
NA	TRBV9	TRBJ1-1	NA	TGTGCCAGCAGCGTAGTGTCTGCTCTCACTGAAGCTTTCTTT	CASSVVSALTEAFF
NA	TRBV9	TRBJ1-1	few	TGTGCCAGCTCAGACAGTTCGGGCCTCTTCCGCTTCTTT	CASSDSSGLFRFF
NA	TRBV23-1	TRBJ2-3	NA	TGCGCCAGCAGCCCCGGGGGCGCGGGCACAGATACGCAGTATTTT	CASSPGGAGTDTQYF
TRBD2	TRBV15	TRBJ2-1	NA	TGTGCCACCAGCAAAGAACTTTGGCTAGCGGGAGGAGATGAGCAGTTCTTC	CATSKELWLAGGDEQFF
TRBD2	TRBV15	TRBJ2-1	NA	TGTGCCGCGAGTACTAGCGGCCAAAGCTCCTACAATGAGCAGTTCTTC	CAASTSGQSSYNEQFF
NA	TRBV5-4	TRBJ2-1	NA	TGTGCCAGCAGCTTGGCGGGCGCGGTGGGAGAGCAGTTCTTC	CASSLAGAVGEQFF
NA	TRBV5-6	TRBJ1-2	NA	TGTGCCAGCACGGAGGGGGTTGGGTATTCTTATGGCTACACCTTC	CASTEGVGYSYGYTF
TRBD1	TRBV5-6	TRBJ2-1	NA	TGTGCCAGCAGCCCGGAGGACAGGGTCGGTGGTGAGCAGTTCTTC	CASSPEDRVGGEQFF
TRBD1	TRBV7-2	TRBJ2-2	NA	TGTGCCAGCAGCTTACAGGGGGCTGGCACCGGGGAGCTGTTTTTT	CASSLQGAGTGELFF
NA	TRBV11-3	TRBJ1-1	NA	TGTGCCAGCAGCCCATCTGGACGGACAAAAGAAGCTTTCTTT	CASSPSGRTKEAFF
TRBD1	TRBV28	TRBJ1-2	NA	TGTGCCAGCAGTTCACCGACAGGGACGAACTATGGCTACACCTTC	CASSSPTGTNYGYTF
TRBD1	TRBV24-1	TRBJ2-3	NA	TGTGCCACCAGTGATTTTTTTCCCGCGTTCAGACGACAGGGCGGCACAGATACGCAGTATTTT	CATSDFFPAFRRQGGTDTQYF
NA	TRBV28	TRBJ1-1	NA	TGTGCCAGCTACCACATGGGGCCGAACACTGAAGCTTTCTTT	CASYHMGPNTEAFF
NA	TRBV21-1	TRBJ1-4	NA	TGTGCCAGCAGCAAAGGGGGATGTGTGGGGGTCAATGAAAAACTGTTTTTT	CASSKGGCVGVNEKLFF
NA	TRBV27	TRBJ1-5	NA	TGTGCCAGCAGTTTCGGGGGGAATCAGCCCCAGCATTTT	CASSFGGNQPQHF
NA	TRBV5-6	TRBJ1-5	NA	TGTGCCAGCAGCTTGGGCTACAATCAGCCCCAGCATTTT	CASSLGYNQPQHF
NA	TRBV6-2/TRBV6-3	TRBJ1-1	NA	TGTGCCAGCAGTTACGGGACCCCTGAAGCTTTCTTT	CASSYGTPEAFF
NA	TRBV6-2/TRBV6-3	TRBJ2-1	NA	TGTGCCAGCAGTTCTCGGCGGGTACACGACAATGAACAGTTCTTC	CASSSRRVHDNEQFF
NA	TRBV11-3	TRBJ1-2	NA	TGTGCCAGCAGCTTAAGTGTTTATGGCTACACCTTC	CASSLSVYGYTF
TRBD2	TRBV10-3	TRBJ2-7	NA	TGTGCCATCAGTGAGGGCAGCGGGATGGGCGAGCAGTACTTC	CAISEGSGMGEQYF
NA	TRBV19	TRBJ1-4	few	TGTGCCAGTAGTATTGCTTCTGAGGTGTTGAATGAAAAACTGTTTTTT	CASSIASEVLNEKLFF
TRBD2	TRBV9	TRBJ2-6	once	TGTGCCAGCAGCGTAGACCCTCGCGGGAGGGATGGGGCCAACGTCCTGACTTTC	CASSVDPRGRDGANVLTF
NA	TRBV18	TRBJ2-1	NA	TGTGCCAGCTCACAGGGTACCCGCTACAATGAGCAGTTCTTC	CASSQGTRYNEQFF
TRBD2	TRBV7-7	TRBJ2-1	NA	TGTGCTAGCAGCTTAGGGACTAGTAGGGCCAATGAGCAGTTCTTC	CASSLGTSRANEQFF
TRBD1	TRBV27	TRBJ1-1	NA	TGTGCCAGCAGCGCCGGACAGGTTTACACTGAAGCTTTCTTT	CASSAGQVYTEAFF
NA	TRBV28	TRBJ1-4	NA	TGTGCCAGCAGTCGCCTACACGGCTCAACTAATGAAAAACTGTTTTTT	CASSRLHGSTNEKLFF
NA	TRBV5-1	TRBJ2-1	NA	TGCGCCAGCAGCCCCTCCGCCAGGACCTACAATGAGCAGTTCTTC	CASSPSARTYNEQFF
TRBD1	TRBV24-1	TRBJ1-2	NA	TGTGCCACCAGTGAACCCGACAGGGGGGATGGCTACACCTTC	CATSEPDRGDGYTF
TRBD1	TRBV5-1	TRBJ2-7	few	TGCGCCAGCGGACGGACAGGGCCCTACGAGCAGTACTTC	CASGRTGPYEQYF
NA	TRBV5-4	TRBJ2-7	NA	TGTGCCAGCAGCTTCCTCCTACCACGTCCCTACGAGCAGTACTTC	CASSFLLPRPYEQYF
NA	TRBV7-8	TRBJ2-4	NA	TGTGCCAGCAGCCCCGGACTATTGGCCAAAAACATTCAGTACTTC	CASSPGLLAKNIQYF